The rows below give T cell receptor beta chains drawn from one sample of a study of molecular identifiers for immune sequencing clone quantification. TCRdb redid the calling of the PCR reads with MiXCR, one entry per CDR3 protein. The sample holds around 480,000 distinct CDR3 sequences, around 23% seen once. The source material was naive CD8+ T cells from blood, with Jurkat cell RNA spiked in. The receptor source for this set is a human donor in good health. Some libraries in this study had Jurkat cell RNA spiked in. The CDR3 runs from the conserved cysteine through the conserved F or W. D genes are given only for firm matches. Size is stated for part of the rows, as once, few or many counts, or as a class when the clone is expanded.

d_call: -
j_call: TRBJ1-2
clone_size: few
v_call: TRBV29-1
cdr3_nt: TGCAGCGTGAGGGAGTATGGCTACACCTTC
cdr3_aa: CSVREYGYTF

d_call: -
j_call: TRBJ1-4
clone_size: -
v_call: TRBV4-1
cdr3_nt: TGCGCCAGCAGCCAAGATGGTCAGTCTGGATACCTGTTTTTT
cdr3_aa: CASSQDGQSGYLFF

d_call: -
j_call: TRBJ2-1
clone_size: few
v_call: TRBV19
cdr3_nt: TGTGCCAGTAGTATTAAGCCCAATGAGCAGTTCTTC
cdr3_aa: CASSIKPNEQFF

d_call: -
j_call: TRBJ2-7
clone_size: -
v_call: TRBV7-2
cdr3_nt: TGTGCCAGCAACTCCGGGACTTCCTACGAGCAGTACTTC
cdr3_aa: CASNSGTSYEQYF

d_call: TRBD1
j_call: TRBJ2-2
clone_size: many
v_call: TRBV29-1
cdr3_nt: TGCAGCGCGTGGACAGGGAACACCGGGGAGCTGTTTTTT
cdr3_aa: CSAWTGNTGELFF

d_call: TRBD1
j_call: TRBJ2-5
clone_size: many
v_call: TRBV12-3/TRBV12-4
cdr3_nt: TGTGCCAGCAGTTCCCCGGGACAGGGCGTTGACCAAGAGACCCAGTACTTC
cdr3_aa: CASSSPGQGVDQETQYF

d_call: -
j_call: TRBJ1-1
clone_size: many
v_call: TRBV7-6
cdr3_nt: TGTGCCAGCAGCTTAGCTTGGGCTGGTGAAGCTTTCTTT
cdr3_aa: CASSLAWAGEAFF

d_call: -
j_call: TRBJ2-1
clone_size: few
v_call: TRBV7-9
cdr3_nt: TGTGCCAGCAGCTTATCGGAGGGAGTGGCCTACAATGAGCAGTTCTTC
cdr3_aa: CASSLSEGVAYNEQFF

d_call: -
j_call: TRBJ1-1
clone_size: many
v_call: TRBV7-9
cdr3_nt: TGTGCCAGCAGCTTGGGTCCTCAGGGCATGAACACTGAAGCTTTCTTT
cdr3_aa: CASSLGPQGMNTEAFF

d_call: -
j_call: TRBJ2-7
clone_size: many
v_call: TRBV7-9
cdr3_nt: TGTGCCAGCAGCTCGGGACTGGGGCTGCACGAGCAGTACTTC
cdr3_aa: CASSSGLGLHEQYF

d_call: -
j_call: TRBJ1-1
clone_size: -
v_call: TRBV20-1
cdr3_nt: TGCAGTGCTAGGGGGACCGGGACTCCCCGAGAGTTCACTGAAGCTTTCTTT
cdr3_aa: CSARGTGTPREFTEAFF